This record concerns one T cell receptor (beta chain) sequence. Original handling: Amplification of reference gene primers provided the estimated nucleated cell counts. Profiling relied on immunoSEQ multiplex PCR, and the TCRdb table lists in-frame clones only, not all of them. The DNA gave D and trimming, while V, J and clone size come from that table. The table has about 290,000 clones, roughly nine tenths seen once. This entry belongs to a study of blood T cell repertoires in COVID-19. The material sequenced was peripheral blood. The clonotype originates from a woman between 25 and 40 years old with COVID-19, enrolled during active disease.

As DNA, the CDR3 is TGTGCCAGCGGACCATCACCGGGACAGGGGTCCTACGAGCAGTACTTC. Protein sequence: CASGPSPGQGSYEQYF. This chain joins TRBV5-8 and TRBJ2-7; 10 nucleotides align to TRBD1. CDR3 length equals 16 residues. CDR1 SGHTS and CDR2 YDEGEE come from the germline V gene. V was pared by 7 bases and J by 1 base, with 11 bases of the junction left unmatched.